This TCR beta chain was obtained from a study of early T cells in non-severe SARS-CoV-2 infection. Across the whole study: Sequencing targeted bulk RNA from unsorted whole blood, leaving chains unpaired. Regarding the study as a whole: Comparison of clonotypes with VDJdb favored anti-spike CD8 responses while missing private and CD4 specificities.

Germline assignment: CDR1 DFQATT and CDR2 SNEGSKA (reference sequence). V was pared by 6 bases and J by 0 bases, with 18 bases between. This CDR3 has 16 residues. This clonotype was seen ten or more times. The target antigen is unknown. In the library, individual cDNA molecules carried attached unique molecular identifiers. MiXCR was run by TCRdb on the 5' RACE reads, yielding one entry per CDR3 protein. The sample has roughly 50,000 distinct CDR3 sequences, around 8% seen once; the top ten hold around 9.4%. The rearrangement links TRBV20-1 to TRBJ2-1, with a possible D match to TRBD2 (6 bases). The source is an adult who was a healthcare worker with PCR-confirmed SARS-CoV-2 infection or an uninfected control (not recorded which). Sequencing input: whole blood. CDR3: CSADVSRGSSYNEQFF. CDR3 sequence (DNA): TGCAGTGCAGATGTCTCACGGGGGAGCTCCTACAATGAGCAGTTCTTC.